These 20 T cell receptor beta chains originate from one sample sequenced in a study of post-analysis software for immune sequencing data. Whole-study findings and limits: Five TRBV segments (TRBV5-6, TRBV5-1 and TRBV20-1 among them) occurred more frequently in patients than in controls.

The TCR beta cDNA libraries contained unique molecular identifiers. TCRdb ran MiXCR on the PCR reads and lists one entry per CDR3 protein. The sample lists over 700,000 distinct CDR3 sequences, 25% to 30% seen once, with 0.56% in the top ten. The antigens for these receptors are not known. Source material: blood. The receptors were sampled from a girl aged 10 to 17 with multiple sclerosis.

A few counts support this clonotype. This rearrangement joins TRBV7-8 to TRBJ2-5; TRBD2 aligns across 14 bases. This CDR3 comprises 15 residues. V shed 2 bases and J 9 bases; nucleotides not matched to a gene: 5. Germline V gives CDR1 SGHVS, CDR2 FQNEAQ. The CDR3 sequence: CASSLYPTSGRAQYF. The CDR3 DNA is TGTGCCAGCAGCTTATACCCGACTAGCGGGAGGGCCCAGTACTTC.

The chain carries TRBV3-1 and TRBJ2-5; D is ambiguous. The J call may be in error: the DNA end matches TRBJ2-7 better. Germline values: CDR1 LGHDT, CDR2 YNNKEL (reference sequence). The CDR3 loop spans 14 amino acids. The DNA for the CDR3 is TGTGCCAGCAGCCAAGGTCTTGGGCGCAACGAGCAGTACTTC. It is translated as CASSQGLGRNEQYF.

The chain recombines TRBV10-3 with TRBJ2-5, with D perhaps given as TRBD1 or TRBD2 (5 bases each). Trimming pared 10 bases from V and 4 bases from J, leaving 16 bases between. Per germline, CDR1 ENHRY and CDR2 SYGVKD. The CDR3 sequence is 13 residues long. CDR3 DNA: TGTGCCACCCGTACAGCAGGGAGAGAGACCCAGTACTTC. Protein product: CATRTAGRETQYF.

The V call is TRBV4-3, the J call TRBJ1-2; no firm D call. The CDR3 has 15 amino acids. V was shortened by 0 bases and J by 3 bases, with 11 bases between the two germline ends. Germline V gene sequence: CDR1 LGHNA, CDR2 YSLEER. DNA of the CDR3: TGCGCCAGCAGCCAAGAGGGGAGCTCCTACTATGGCTACACCTTC. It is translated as CASSQEGSSYYGYTF.

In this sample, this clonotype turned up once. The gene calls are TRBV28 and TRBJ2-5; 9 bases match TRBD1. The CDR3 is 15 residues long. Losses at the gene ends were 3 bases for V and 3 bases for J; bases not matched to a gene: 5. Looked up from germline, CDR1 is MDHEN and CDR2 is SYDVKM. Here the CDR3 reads CASSFTGGREETQYF. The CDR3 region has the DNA TGTGCCAGCAGTTTCACAGGGGGCAGGGAAGAGACCCAGTACTTC.

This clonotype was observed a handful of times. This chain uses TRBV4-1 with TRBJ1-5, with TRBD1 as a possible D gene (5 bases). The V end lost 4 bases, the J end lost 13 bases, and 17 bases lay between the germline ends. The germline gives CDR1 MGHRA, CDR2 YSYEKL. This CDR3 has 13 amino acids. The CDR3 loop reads CASSRLIGEFQHF. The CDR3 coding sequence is TGCGCCAGCAGCCGTTTAATAGGGGAATTTCAGCATTTT.

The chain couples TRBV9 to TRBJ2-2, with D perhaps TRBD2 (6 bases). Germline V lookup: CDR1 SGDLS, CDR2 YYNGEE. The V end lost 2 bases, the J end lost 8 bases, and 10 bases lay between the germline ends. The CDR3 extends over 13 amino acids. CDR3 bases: TGTGCCAGCAGCGTCGCCGGGGGTGGGGAGCTGTTTTTT. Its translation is CASSVAGGGELFF.

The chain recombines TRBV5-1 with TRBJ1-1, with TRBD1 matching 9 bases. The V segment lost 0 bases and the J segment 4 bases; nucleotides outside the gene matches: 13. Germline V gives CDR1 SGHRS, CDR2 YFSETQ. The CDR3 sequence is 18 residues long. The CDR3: CASSLVGQGGIRITEAFF. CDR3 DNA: TGCGCCAGCAGCTTGGTGGGACAGGGTGGGATTAGAATCACTGAAGCTTTCTTT.

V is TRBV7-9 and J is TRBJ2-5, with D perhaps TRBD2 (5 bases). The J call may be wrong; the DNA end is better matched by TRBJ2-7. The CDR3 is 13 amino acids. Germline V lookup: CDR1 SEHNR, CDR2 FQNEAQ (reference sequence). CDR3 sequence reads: CASSQTRGSEQYF. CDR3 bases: TGTGCCAGCAGCCAGACCCGGGGTTCCGAGCAGTACTTC.

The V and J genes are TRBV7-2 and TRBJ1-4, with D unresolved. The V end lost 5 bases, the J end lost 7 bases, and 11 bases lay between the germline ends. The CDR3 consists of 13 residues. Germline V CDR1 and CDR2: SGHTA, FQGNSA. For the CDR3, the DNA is TGTGCCAGCAGCCCCTCGGCGGCTGAAAAACTGTTTTTT. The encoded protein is CASSPSAAEKLFF.

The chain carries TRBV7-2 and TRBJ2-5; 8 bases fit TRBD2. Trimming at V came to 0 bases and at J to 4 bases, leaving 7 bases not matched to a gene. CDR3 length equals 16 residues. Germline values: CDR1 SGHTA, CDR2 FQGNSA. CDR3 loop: CASSLAHRGGRETQYF. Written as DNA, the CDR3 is TGTGCCAGCAGCTTAGCACACCGCGGGGGGCGAGAGACCCAGTACTTC.

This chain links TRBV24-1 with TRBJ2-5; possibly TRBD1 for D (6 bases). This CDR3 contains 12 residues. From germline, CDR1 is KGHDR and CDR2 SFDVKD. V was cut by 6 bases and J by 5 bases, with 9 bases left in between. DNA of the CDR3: TGTGCCACCAGTTGGGGGCCGGAGACCCAGTACTTC. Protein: CATSWGPETQYF.

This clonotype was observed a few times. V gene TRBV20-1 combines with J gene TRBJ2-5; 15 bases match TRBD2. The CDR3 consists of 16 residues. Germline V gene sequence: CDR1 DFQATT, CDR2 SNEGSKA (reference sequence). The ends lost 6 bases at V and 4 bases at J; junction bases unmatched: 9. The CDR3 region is CSAHRGGLAGGETQYF. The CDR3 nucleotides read TGCAGTGCCCACAGGGGGGGACTAGCGGGAGGAGAGACCCAGTACTTC.

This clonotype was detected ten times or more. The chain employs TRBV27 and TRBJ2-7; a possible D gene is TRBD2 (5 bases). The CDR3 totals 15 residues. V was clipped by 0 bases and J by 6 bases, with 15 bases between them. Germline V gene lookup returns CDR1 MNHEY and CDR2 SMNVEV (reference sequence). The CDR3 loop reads CASSLSARRSIEQYF. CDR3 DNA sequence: TGTGCCAGCAGTTTATCGGCTAGGAGGAGCATCGAGCAGTACTTC.

As DNA, the CDR3 is TGTGCCAGCAGCCCCAGTAGGGGAATGAACACTGAAGCTTTCTTT. Translation: CASSPSRGMNTEAFF. The V and J genes are TRBV7-8 and TRBJ1-1; D may be TRBD1 (5 bases). The V end lost 5 bases, the J end lost 0 bases, and 13 bases lay between the germline ends. The CDR3 is 15 residues long. Germline CDR1 SGHVS, CDR2 FQNEAQ.

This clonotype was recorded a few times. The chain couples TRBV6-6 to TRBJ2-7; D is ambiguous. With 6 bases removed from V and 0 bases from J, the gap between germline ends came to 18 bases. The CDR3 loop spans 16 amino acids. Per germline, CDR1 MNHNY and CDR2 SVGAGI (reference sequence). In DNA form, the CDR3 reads TGTGCCAGCAGCCACGAGTGGCAGGCCAACTCCTACGAGCAGTACTTC. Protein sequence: CASSHEWQANSYEQYF.

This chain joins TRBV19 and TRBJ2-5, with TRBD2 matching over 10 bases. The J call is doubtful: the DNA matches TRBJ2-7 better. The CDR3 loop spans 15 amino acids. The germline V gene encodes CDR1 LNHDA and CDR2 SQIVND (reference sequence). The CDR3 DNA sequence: TGTGCCAGTACCACCGGGACTAGCGTTCCCTACGAGCAGTACTTC. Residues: CASTTGTSVPYEQYF.

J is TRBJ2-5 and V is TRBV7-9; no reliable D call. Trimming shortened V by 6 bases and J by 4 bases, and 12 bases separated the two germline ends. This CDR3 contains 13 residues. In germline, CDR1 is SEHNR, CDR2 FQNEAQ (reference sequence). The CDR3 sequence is CASSSVIRETQYF. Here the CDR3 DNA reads TGTGCCAGCAGTTCCGTTATTCGAGAGACCCAGTACTTC.

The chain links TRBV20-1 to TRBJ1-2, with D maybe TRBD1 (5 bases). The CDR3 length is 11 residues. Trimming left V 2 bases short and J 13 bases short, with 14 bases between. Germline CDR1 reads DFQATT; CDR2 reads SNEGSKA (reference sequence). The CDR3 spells CSARSDIDFTF. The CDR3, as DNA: TGCAGTGCTAGATCGGACATAGATTTCACCTTC.

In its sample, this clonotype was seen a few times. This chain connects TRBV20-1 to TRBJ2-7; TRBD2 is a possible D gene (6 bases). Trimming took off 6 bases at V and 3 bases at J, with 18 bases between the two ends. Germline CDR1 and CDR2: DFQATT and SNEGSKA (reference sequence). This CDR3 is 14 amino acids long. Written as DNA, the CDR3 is TGCAGTGCGAGCAATCTAGCGTTACTCTACGAGCAGTACTTC. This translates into CSASNLALLYEQYF.